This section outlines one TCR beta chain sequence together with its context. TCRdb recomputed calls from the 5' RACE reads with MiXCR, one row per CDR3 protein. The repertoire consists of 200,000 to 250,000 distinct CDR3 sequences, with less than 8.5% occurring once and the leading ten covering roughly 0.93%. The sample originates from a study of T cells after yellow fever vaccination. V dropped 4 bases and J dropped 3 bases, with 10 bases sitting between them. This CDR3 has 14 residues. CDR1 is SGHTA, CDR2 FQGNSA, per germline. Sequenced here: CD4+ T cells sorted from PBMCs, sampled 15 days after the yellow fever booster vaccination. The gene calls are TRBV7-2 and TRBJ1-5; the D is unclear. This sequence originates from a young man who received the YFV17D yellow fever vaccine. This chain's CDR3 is CASSYGGFNQPQHF. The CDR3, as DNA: TGTGCCAGCAGCTACGGAGGGTTCAATCAGCCCCAGCATTTT.